These 23 T cell receptor beta chains originate from one sample sequenced in a study of CD8+CD57+ T cells in acquired aplastic anemia. Patients who underwent sequencing had shown CD8+CD57+ cell expansion by flow cytometry. TCR beta VDJ and CDR3 profiling used genomic DNA as template. TCRdb ran MiXCR on the reads and lists one entry per CDR3 protein. Of 80,000 to 100,000 distinct CDR3 sequences listed, roughly two thirds are singletons. Sequencing input: sorted CD4+, CD8+, or CD8+CD57+ T cells (not recorded which) from PBMCs. These receptors came from a human donor with aplastic anemia.

CDR3 region: CASSLVRTGELFF. CDR3 coding DNA: TGTGCCAGCAGCTTAGTCCGGACCGGGGAGCTGTTTTTT. This chain uses TRBV7-3 with TRBJ2-2; D gene ambiguous. CDR1 SGHTA and CDR2 FQGTGA come from the germline V gene. The CDR3 has 13 amino acids. V dropped 2 bases and J dropped 5 bases, with 6 bases sitting between them.

With regard to this clonotype: The junction differs from germline at one of its ends, possibly a read error. The rearrangement links TRBV10-2 to TRBJ1-1, with TRBD1 identical over 9 bases. Germline CDR1 reads WSHSY; CDR2 reads SAAADI. The CDR3 totals 16 residues. The CDR3 nucleotides read TGCGCCATCAGTGAGAACAGGGGGCGAGGGAACACTGAAGCTTTCTTT. It is translated as CAISENRGRGNTEAFF.

V is TRBV5-4 and J is TRBJ1-6; TRBD1 matches at 8 bases. CDR1 and CDR2 from the germline V gene are SGHNT and YYREEE (reference sequence). V dropped 2 bases and J dropped 9; count of bases not matched to a gene: 10. The CDR3 contains 16 residues. The CDR3, as DNA: TGTGCCAGCAGCTTTGGACAGGGTGGAGTTGGTTCACCCCTCCACTTT. It encodes CASSFGQGGVGSPLHF.

The V call is TRBV7-6, the J call TRBJ1-2, with D maybe TRBD1 (5 bases). Trimming took 4 bases from V and 6 from J, leaving 12 bases between them. Germline CDR1 and CDR2: SGHVS and FNYEAQ. CDR3 size: 13 residues. The CDR3 region has the DNA TGTGCCAGCAGCTCTGGCAGAGGGGATGGCTACACCTTC. This encodes CASSSGRGDGYTF. The full variable domain, completed using reference TRBV7-6 and TRBJ1-2, is GAGVSQSPRYKVTKRGQDVALRCDPISGHVSLYWYRQALGQGPEFLTYFNYEAQQDKSGLPNDRFSAERPEGSISTLTIQRTEQRDSAMYRCASSSGRGDGYTFGSGTRLTVV.

The rearrangement uses TRBV5-1 and TRBJ1-1; TRBD1 is a possible D gene (6 bases). V was cut by 0 bases and J by 0 bases, with 9 bases left in between. Germline V gives CDR1 SGHRS, CDR2 YFSETQ. The CDR3 has 15 residues. CDR3 amino acids: CASSLEGGVNTEAFF. CDR3 in DNA: TGCGCCAGCAGCTTGGAAGGGGGAGTGAACACTGAAGCTTTCTTT. Supplemented by reference TRBV5-1 and TRBJ1-1, the full variable domain reads KAGVTQTPRYLIKTRGQQVTLSCSPISGHRSVSWYQQTPGQGLQFLFEYFSETQRNKGNFPGRFSGRQFSNSRSEMNVSTLELGDSALYLCASSLEGGVNTEAFFGQGTRLTVV.

The V and J genes are TRBV7-9 and TRBJ1-2; 8 bases are shared with TRBD1. Germline V CDR1 and CDR2: SEHNR, FQNEAQ (reference sequence). This CDR3 has 14 amino acids. Losses at the gene ends were 3 bases for V and 8 bases for J; bases not matched to a gene: 8. For the CDR3, the DNA is TGTGCCAGCAGCTTCGGGACAGGACCCTCCGGCTACACCTTC. Translation: CASSFGTGPSGYTF.

V and J are TRBV2 and TRBJ2-2, with 13 nucleotides matching TRBD2. The CDR3 is made up of 16 amino acids. The J segment lost 6 bases and the V segment lost 4 bases, leaving 5 bases of the junction unmatched. Looked up from germline, CDR1 is SNHLY and CDR2 is FYNNEI. The CDR3 region has the DNA TGTGCCAGCAGTGGGACTAGCGGGAGAAAAGCCGGGGAGCTGTTTTTT. It is translated as CASSGTSGRKAGELFF.

The V and J genes are TRBV20-1 and TRBJ2-7, with D tentatively TRBD2 (5 bases). The length of the CDR3 is 13 residues. V lost 5 bases and J lost 4, with 15 bases in between. Germline loops: CDR1 DFQATT, CDR2 SNEGSKA (reference sequence). CDR3 sequence reads: CSASGFDAYEQYF. CDR3 sequence (DNA): TGCAGTGCTTCGGGATTTGACGCGTACGAGCAGTACTTC.

CDR3: CASSARDFSPLHF. The CDR3, as DNA: TGTGCCAGTAGTGCACGGGATTTTTCACCCCTCCACTTT. V usage is TRBV19 and J usage is TRBJ1-6; D unresolved. The CDR3 runs to 13 residues. The germline CDR1 and CDR2 sequences are LNHDA and SQIVND (reference sequence). V lost 5 bases and J lost 9, with 11 bases in between.

This clonotype came up many times. The chain has TRBV5-6 and TRBJ2-7, with TRBD2 matching 8 bases. Per the germline V gene, CDR1 is SGHDT and CDR2 is YYEEEE. The CDR3 consists of 15 residues. Trimming at V came to 2 bases and at J to 4 bases, leaving 8 bases not matched to a gene. CDR3 DNA: TGTGCCAGCAGCTTTCCGTCTCGGGGGGGATACGAGCAGTACTTC. Translating gives CASSFPSRGGYEQYF.

The sample holds a few counts of this clonotype. The chain couples TRBV20-1 to TRBJ2-7, with 7 nucleotides matching TRBD2. The CDR3 contains 14 residues. V shed 1 base, J shed 0 bases, and the junction held 3 bases outside the gene matches. In germline, CDR1 is DFQATT, CDR2 SNEGSKA (reference sequence). CDR3 DNA sequence: TGCAGTGCTAGAGTTCCGGGGGGCTCCTACGAGCAGTACTTC. It codes for CSARVPGGSYEQYF.

At least ten counts were recorded for this clonotype. This rearrangement joins TRBV7-9 to TRBJ1-1, with 7 bases lining up with TRBD1. J was trimmed by 6 bases and V by 0 bases; bases with no gene match: 10. The CDR3 is 16 amino acids. Germline CDR1 SEHNR, CDR2 FQNEAQ (reference sequence). The CDR3 DNA reads TGTGCCAGCAGCTTAGCGGTGGGAGGGGGCGCTTCTGAAGCTTTCTTT. Protein sequence: CASSLAVGGGASEAFF.

The chain has TRBV29-1 and TRBJ2-7, with D maybe TRBD2 (5 bases). Trimming removed 7 bases at V and 3 bases at J, with 13 bases between. Germline CDR1 reads SQVTM; CDR2 reads ANQGSEA. The CDR3 loop spans 12 amino acids. The CDR3 is CSGTGKRYEQYF. The CDR3 DNA reads TGCAGCGGGACGGGAAAACGCTACGAGCAGTACTTC.

This clonotype appeared a single time. This rearrangement joins TRBV19 to TRBJ1-6; D remains ambiguous. CDR1 is LNHDA and CDR2 is SQIVND in the germline V gene (reference sequence). Trimming left V 4 bases short and J 7 bases short, with 11 bases between. This CDR3 region has 14 residues. The CDR3 loop is CASSTLSGNSPLHF. For the CDR3, the DNA is TGTGCCAGTAGTACCCTTTCGGGCAATTCACCCCTCCACTTT.

The CDR3 bases are TGCAGTGCTAGAAAAGGGCAGGGGCCCTACGAGCAGTACTTC. This gives the protein CSARKGQGPYEQYF. The chain uses TRBV20-1 and TRBJ2-7; the D gene is possibly TRBD1 (6 bases). CDR1 is DFQATT, CDR2 SNEGSKA, per germline (reference sequence). The CDR3 spans 14 residues. The ends were cut back, 2 bases at V and 2 bases at J, with 13 bases in the middle.

This clonotype appeared a single time. The chain joins TRBV20-1 to TRBJ2-7, with no clear D. Germline CDR1 is DFQATT and CDR2 is SNEGSKA (reference sequence). With 0 bases removed from V and 7 bases from J, the gap between germline ends came to 7 bases. This CDR3 contains 11 residues. Here the CDR3 DNA reads TGCAGTGCTAGAGATCTGGAAGAGCAGTACTTC. Translating it yields CSARDLEEQYF.

The chain combines TRBV5-6 with TRBJ1-6; possible D gene TRBD1, 5 bases. Trimming removed 0 bases at V and 7 bases at J, with 11 bases between. The length of the CDR3 is 15 residues. CDR1 and CDR2 (germline): SGHDT, YYEEEE. DNA of the CDR3: TGTGCCAGCAGCTTGGGCGGGGGGTACAATTCACCCCTCCACTTT. This codes for CASSLGGGYNSPLHF.

This clonotype came up a few times. V is TRBV5-1 and J is TRBJ2-6; the D gene is possibly TRBD1 (6 bases). The CDR3 covers 17 residues. Trimming shortened V by 4 bases and J by 0 bases, and 14 bases separated the two germline ends. CDR1 is SGHRS, CDR2 YFSETQ, per germline. CDR3: CASSIQGVTSGANVLTF. The CDR3 DNA reads TGCGCCAGCAGCATACAGGGAGTTACCTCTGGGGCCAACGTCCTGACTTTC.

V gene TRBV19 combines with J gene TRBJ2-3; TRBD1 is a possible D gene (6 bases). Germline CDR1 and CDR2: LNHDA and SQIVND (reference sequence). Trimming removed 8 bases from V and 0 bases from J, with 21 bases in between. The CDR3 covers 17 residues. The CDR3 reads CASDLRRGSLSTDTQYF. In nucleotides, the CDR3 is TGTGCCAGTGATCTCCGAAGGGGGAGTTTAAGCACAGATACGCAGTATTTT.

The rearrangement joins TRBV11-2 to TRBJ1-3; D not resolved. The CDR3 extends over 16 amino acids. Trimming removed 4 bases from V and 3 bases from J, with 16 bases in between. CDR1 is SGHAT, CDR2 FQNNGV, per germline. This CDR3 is CASSSRAATGGNTIYF. CDR3 bases: TGTGCCAGCAGCTCCCGGGCCGCTACGGGTGGAAACACCATATATTTT.

This clonotype was detected a few times. This sequence joins TRBV10-3 and TRBJ2-7; 8 bases map to TRBD1. Germline assignment: CDR1 ENHRY and CDR2 SYGVKD. Trimming at V came to 3 bases and at J to 4 bases, leaving 8 bases not matched to a gene. This CDR3 contains 15 residues. The CDR3 is CAISDSDRGIYEQYF. CDR3 sequence (DNA): TGTGCCATCAGTGACTCTGACAGGGGAATTTACGAGCAGTACTTC.

This clonotype showed up just a few times. The chain links TRBV20-1 to TRBJ2-7; TRBD2 aligns across 7 bases. The V gene's germline CDR1 is DFQATT and CDR2 SNEGSKA (reference sequence). The trim removed 5 bases at V and 1 base at J, leaving 5 bases unmatched. The CDR3 runs 13 residues. The CDR3 DNA follows: TGCAGTGCTCGGGAGGCCACTTCCTACGAGCAGTACTTC. Protein: CSAREATSYEQYF.

The chain uses TRBV5-1 and TRBJ2-2, with 7 bases identical to TRBD2. This CDR3 has 16 amino acids. The germline CDR1 and CDR2 sequences are SGHRS and YFSETQ. Germline trimming cut 2 bases from V and 4 bases from J; bases unmatched to any gene: 8. As DNA, the CDR3 is TGCGCCAGCAGCTTTCGCGCGGGGGAGCGCACCGGGGAGCTGTTTTTT. Its protein is CASSFRAGERTGELFF. The whole variable domain, remainder taken from reference TRBV5-1 and TRBJ2-2, is KAGVTQTPRYLIKTRGQQVTLSCSPISGHRSVSWYQQTPGQGLQFLFEYFSETQRNKGNFPGRFSGRQFSNSRSEMNVSTLELGDSALYLCASSFRAGERTGELFFGEGSRLTVL.